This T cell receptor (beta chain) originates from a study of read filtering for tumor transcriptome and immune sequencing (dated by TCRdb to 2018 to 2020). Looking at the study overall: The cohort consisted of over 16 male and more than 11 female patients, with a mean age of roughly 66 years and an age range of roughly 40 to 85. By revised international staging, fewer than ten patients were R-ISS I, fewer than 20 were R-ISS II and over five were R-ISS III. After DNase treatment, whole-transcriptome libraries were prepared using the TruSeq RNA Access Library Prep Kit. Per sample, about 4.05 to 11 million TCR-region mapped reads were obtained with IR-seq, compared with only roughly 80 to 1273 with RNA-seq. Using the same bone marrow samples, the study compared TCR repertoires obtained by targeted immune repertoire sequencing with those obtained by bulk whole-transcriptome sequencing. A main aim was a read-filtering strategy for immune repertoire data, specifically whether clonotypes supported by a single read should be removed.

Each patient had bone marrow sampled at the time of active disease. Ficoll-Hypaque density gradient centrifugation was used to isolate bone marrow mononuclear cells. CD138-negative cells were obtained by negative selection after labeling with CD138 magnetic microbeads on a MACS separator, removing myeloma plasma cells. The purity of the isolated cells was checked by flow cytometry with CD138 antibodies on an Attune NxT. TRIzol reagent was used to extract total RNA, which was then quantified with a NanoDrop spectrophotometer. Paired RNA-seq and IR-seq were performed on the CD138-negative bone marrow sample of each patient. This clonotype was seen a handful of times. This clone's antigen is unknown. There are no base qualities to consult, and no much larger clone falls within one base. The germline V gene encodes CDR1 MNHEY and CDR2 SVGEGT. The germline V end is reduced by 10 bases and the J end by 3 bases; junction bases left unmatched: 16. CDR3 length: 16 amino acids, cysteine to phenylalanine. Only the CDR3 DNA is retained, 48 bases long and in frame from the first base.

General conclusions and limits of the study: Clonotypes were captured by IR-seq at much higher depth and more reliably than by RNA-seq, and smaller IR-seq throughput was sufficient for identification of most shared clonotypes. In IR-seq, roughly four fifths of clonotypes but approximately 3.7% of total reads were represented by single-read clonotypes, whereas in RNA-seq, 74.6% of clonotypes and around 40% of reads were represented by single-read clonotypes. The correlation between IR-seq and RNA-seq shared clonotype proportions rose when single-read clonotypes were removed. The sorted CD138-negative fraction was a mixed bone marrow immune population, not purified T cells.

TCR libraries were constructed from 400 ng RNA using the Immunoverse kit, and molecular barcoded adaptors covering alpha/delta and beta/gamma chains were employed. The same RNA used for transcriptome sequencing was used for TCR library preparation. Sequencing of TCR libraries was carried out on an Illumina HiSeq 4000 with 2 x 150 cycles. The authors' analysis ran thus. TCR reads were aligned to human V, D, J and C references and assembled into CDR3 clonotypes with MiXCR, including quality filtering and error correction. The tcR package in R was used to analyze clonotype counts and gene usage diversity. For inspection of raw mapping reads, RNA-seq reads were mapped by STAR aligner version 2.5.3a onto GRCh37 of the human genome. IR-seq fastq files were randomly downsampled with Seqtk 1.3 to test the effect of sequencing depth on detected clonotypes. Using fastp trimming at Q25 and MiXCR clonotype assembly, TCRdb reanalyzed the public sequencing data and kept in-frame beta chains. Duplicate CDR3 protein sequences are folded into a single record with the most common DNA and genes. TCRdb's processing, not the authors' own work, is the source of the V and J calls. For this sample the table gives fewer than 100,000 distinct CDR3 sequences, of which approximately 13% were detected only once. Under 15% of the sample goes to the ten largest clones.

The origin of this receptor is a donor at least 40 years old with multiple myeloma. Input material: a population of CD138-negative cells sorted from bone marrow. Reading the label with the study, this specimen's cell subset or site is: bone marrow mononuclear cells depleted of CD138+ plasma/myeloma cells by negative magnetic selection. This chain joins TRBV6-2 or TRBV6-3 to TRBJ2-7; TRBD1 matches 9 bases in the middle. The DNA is TGTGCCACCGTCACAAGGGACAGGGCATTTTACTACGAGCAGTACTTC. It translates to CATVTRDRAFYYEQYF.